This T cell receptor beta chain was sequenced in a study of cytomegalovirus exposure and HLA in healthy donors. About the study: Earlier results showed 117 million unique TCR beta sequences derived from some 180 million T cells.

Notes on the study in general: With high specificity and sensitivity, the classifier reportedly diagnosed cytomegalovirus status.

With regard to this clone: Its antigen is as yet unknown.

Researchers ran the PCR with 60 Vbeta and 13 Jbeta primers. The assay was immunoSEQ multiplex PCR, and TCRdb's table has in-frame clones only and misses some. The data hold 100,000 to 150,000 clones, with about 81% observed a single time. J was trimmed by 2 bases and V by 2 bases; bases with no gene match: 6. The germline gives CDR1 SGHNT, CDR2 YYREEE (reference sequence). This CDR3 is 16 amino acids long. The specimen was PBMCs. The receptor comes from a woman aged 40 to 55 in good health and CMV-seropositive. V gene TRBV5-4 combines with J gene TRBJ2-3; 9 positions agree with TRBD2. In DNA form, the CDR3 reads TGTGCCAGCAGCTTTCCCAGCGGGGGGTACACAGATACGCAGTATTTT. This encodes CASSFPSGGYTDTQYF.